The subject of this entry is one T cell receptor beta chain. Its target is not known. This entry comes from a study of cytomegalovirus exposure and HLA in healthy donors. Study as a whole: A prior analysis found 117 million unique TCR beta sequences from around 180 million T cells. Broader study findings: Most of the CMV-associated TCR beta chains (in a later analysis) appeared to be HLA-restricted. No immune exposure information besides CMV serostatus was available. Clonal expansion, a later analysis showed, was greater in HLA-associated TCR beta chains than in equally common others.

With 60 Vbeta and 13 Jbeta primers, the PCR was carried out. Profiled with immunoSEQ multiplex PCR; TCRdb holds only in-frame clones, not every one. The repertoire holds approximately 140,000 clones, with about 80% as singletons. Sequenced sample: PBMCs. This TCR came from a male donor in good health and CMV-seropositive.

The DNA of the CDR3 is TGTGCCAGCAGCGTAGTAGAGACACCAATCTATGGCTACACCTTC. It translates to CASSVVETPIYGYTF. The chain combines TRBV9 with TRBJ1-2, with D uncertain. V was trimmed by 0 bases and J by 4 bases, leaving 13 bases between them. The germline gives CDR1 SGDLS, CDR2 YYNGEE. The CDR3 runs to 15 residues.